Listed below are T cell receptor beta chains from one sample, sequenced in a study of CD8+ T cells in alopecia areata. Sequencing was performed with immunoSEQ multiplex PCR; in TCRdb, only in-frame clones are kept and a portion is missing. The sample yields 160,000 or so clones, 50% to 70% seen once. The sample here was CD4+ T cells sorted from blood, taken at week 4, from a patient treated with tofacitinib. The receptors derive from a human donor with alopecia areata. The CDR3 runs from the conserved cysteine through the conserved F or W. Each record gives: D gene, clone size, J gene, V gene, CDR3 protein, CDR3 DNA. D genes are given only for firm matches. Not every row has a clone size; where given, it reads once, few, many or a size class.

TRBD2,.,TRBJ2-5,TRBV12-5,CASGLKGLAEETQYF,TGTGCTAGTGGTTTGAAAGGACTAGCGGAAGAGACCCAGTACTTC
.,many,TRBJ1-4,TRBV6-6,CASSPNRDRQGKLFF,TGTGCCAGCAGTCCAAACCGGGACCGCCAGGGAAAACTGTTTTTT
.,few,TRBJ1-5,TRBV21-1,CASSHVPPYSNQPQHF,TGTGCCAGCAGCCACGTGCCACCTTATAGCAATCAGCCCCAGCATTTT
TRBD2,once,TRBJ2-1,TRBV6-5,CASRSTGGPYNEQFF,TGTGCCAGCAGATCTACGGGGGGGCCCTACAATGAGCAGTTCTTC
.,.,TRBJ1-2,TRBV12-5,CASGLVRGVDGYTF,TGTGCTAGTGGTTTGGTACGAGGGGTCGATGGCTACACCTTC
.,.,TRBJ2-7,TRBV19,CASKRGWEQYF,TGTGCCAGTAAGAGGGGCTGGGAGCAGTACTTC
.,once,TRBJ2-5,TRBV29-1,CSVTNRDDETQYF,TGCAGCGTAACAAACAGGGATGACGAGACCCAGTACTTC
TRBD1,.,TRBJ1-2,TRBV5-6,CASSETGGDGYTF,TGTGCCAGCAGCGAGACAGGGGGCGATGGCTACACCTTC
TRBD1,few,TRBJ2-1,TRBV29-1,CSVGPGQGRGVEQFF,TGCAGCGTTGGCCCCGGACAGGGGAGGGGGGTGGAGCAGTTCTTC
.,.,TRBJ2-7,TRBV29-1,CSVTGPLSLGQYF,TGCAGCGTAACCGGGCCCCTCAGTCTAGGGCAGTACTTC
.,.,TRBJ1-1,TRBV15,CATSRLTRLNTEAFF,TGTGCCACCAGCCGTTTGACACGGTTGAACACTGAAGCTTTCTTT
.,once,TRBJ1-2,TRBV6-6,CASALGVGNYGYTF,TGTGCCAGCGCATTGGGGGTCGGGAACTATGGCTACACCTTC
TRBD2,.,TRBJ2-1,TRBV13,CASSPERTRIGKEQFF,TGTGCCAGCAGCCCGGAAAGGACTAGGATTGGGAAGGAGCAGTTCTTC
.,few,TRBJ1-2,TRBV6-5,CASSRSQGNYGYTF,TGTGCCAGCAGCCGTAGCCAGGGTAACTATGGCTACACCTTC
TRBD2,.,TRBJ2-5,TRBV9,CASSVGSGGYQETQYF,TGTGCCAGCAGCGTAGGGAGCGGGGGATACCAAGAGACCCAGTACTTC
.,few,TRBJ2-3,TRBV7-6,CASSLAVPSTDTQYF,TGTGCCAGCAGCTTAGCGGTCCCTAGCACAGATACGCAGTATTTT
TRBD1,.,TRBJ2-5,TRBV7-2,CASSFRQGVETQYF,TGTGCCAGCAGCTTCAGACAGGGGGTAGAGACCCAGTACTTC
.,.,TRBJ1-5,TRBV2,CASRGTGQDSNQPQHF,TGTGCCAGCAGGGGGACTGGGCAGGATAGCAATCAGCCCCAGCATTTT
.,few,TRBJ2-2,TRBV7-9,CASTPLGANTGELFF,TGTGCCAGCACCCCGTTGGGAGCGAACACCGGGGAGCTGTTTTTT
TRBD1,.,TRBJ1-1,TRBV4-1,CASSHKNGQGFGSRGTEAFF,TGCGCCAGCAGCCACAAGAACGGACAGGGCTTTGGTTCTCGGGGCACTGAAGCTTTCTTT
.,.,TRBJ1-1,TRBV7-9,CASSLEGRLNTEAFF,TGTGCCAGCAGCTTAGAAGGACGGCTAAATACTGAAGCTTTCTTT
.,.,TRBJ2-5,TRBV29-1,CSVPTGHGETQYF,TGCAGCGTACCGACGGGTCACGGGGAGACCCAGTACTTC
.,.,TRBJ2-7,TRBV29-1,CSAGTPYEQYF,TGCAGTGCCGGGACCCCCTACGAGCAGTACTTC
.,.,TRBJ2-1,TRBV30,CAWSLGRVGRYNEQFF,TGTGCCTGGAGTCTGGGGCGGGTCGGACGGTACAATGAGCAGTTCTTC
.,.,TRBJ2-7,TRBV25-1,CASSPGMGEQYF,TGTGCCAGCAGTCCTGGGATGGGGGAGCAGTACTTC
TRBD2,.,TRBJ2-2,TRBV29-1,CSVIRGANTGELFF,TGCAGCGTGATCCGGGGGGCGAACACCGGGGAGCTGTTTTTT
TRBD1,.,TRBJ2-2,TRBV27,CASPGTGHTGELFF,TGTGCCAGCCCTGGGACAGGTCACACCGGGGAGCTGTTTTTT
.,few,TRBJ2-3,TRBV15,CATSRGPSTDTQYF,TGTGCCACCAGCAGGGGACCTAGCACAGATACGCAGTATTTT
.,.,TRBJ2-3,TRBV18,CASSPVGRLTSTDTQYF,TGTGCCAGCTCACCCGTGGGACGGCTCACTAGCACAGATACGCAGTATTTT
TRBD2,.,TRBJ2-3,TRBV2,CARRGDGDTQYF,TGTGCCAGGCGGGGGGACGGAGATACGCAGTATTTT
.,.,TRBJ2-3,TRBV27,CASSARDKIARDTQYF,TGTGCCAGCAGTGCCCGGGACAAGATTGCCCGGGATACGCAGTATTTT
.,.,TRBJ2-3,TRBV7-2,CASSTRRGPKKQYF,TGTGCCAGCAGCACCCGACGGGGCCCGAAGAAGCAGTATTTT
.,.,TRBJ1-2,TRBV15,CATSRSRTDYGYTF,TGTGCCACCAGCAGATCCCGGACAGACTATGGCTACACCTTC
TRBD1,few,TRBJ1-1,TRBV5-4,CASSSRGTEAFF,TGTGCCAGCAGCTCCAGGGGGACTGAAGCTTTCTTT
TRBD2,.,TRBJ2-5,TRBV5-1,CASSLGPAGGEETQYF,TGCGCCAGCAGCTTGGGGCCAGCGGGGGGCGAAGAGACCCAGTACTTC
TRBD1,.,TRBJ2-1,TRBV29-1,CSARQGLREQFF,TGCAGCGCTAGACAGGGGCTAAGGGAGCAGTTCTTC
.,once,TRBJ2-7,TRBV9,CASSVARAGSEQYF,TGTGCCAGCAGCGTAGCTCGGGCAGGGTCCGAGCAGTACTTC